The 32 T cell receptor beta chains below all came from one sample that was sequenced in a study of Tregs in tolerant kidney transplant recipients. Data came from immunoSEQ multiplex PCR; TCRdb stores just in-frame clones and leaves some out. The sample has 25,000 to 35,000 clones. The sequenced sample was CD8+ T cells from blood, obtained before the transplant. All receptors derive from a human donor who received a combined kidney and bone marrow transplant.

In regard to this clone: The read halts 3 residues ahead of the CDR3 end, with the missing end drawn from the germline J gene. This chain connects TRBV7-9 to TRBJ1-2; D might be TRBD1 (5 bases). The CDR3 has 14 amino acids. V was pared by 4 bases and J by 4 bases, with 13 bases between. The V gene's germline CDR1 is SEHNR and CDR2 FQNEAQ (reference sequence). CDR3 in amino acids: CASSYPGEGYGYTF. CDR3 DNA (partial): TGTGCCAGCAGCTACCCGGGGGAGGGCTATGGC.

Partial CDR3 DNA: TGTGCCAGCTCACCAGGTAGCGGTTCCGGGGAG. As protein: CASSPGSGSGE. The full-length CDR3 reads as CASSPGSGSGELFF. The chain joins TRBV18 to TRBJ2-2; weak D call: TRBD2 (6 bases). The sequence runs out 3 residues before the end of the CDR3; the remainder is reconstructed from the germline J gene. Trimming removed 2 bases from V and 6 bases from J, with 10 bases in between. The CDR3 covers 14 residues. In germline, CDR1 is KGHSH, CDR2 LQKENI.

A note on this clone: The DNA ends 3 residues before the CDR3 does, and the rest of the CDR3 is filled in from the germline J gene. The chain couples TRBV7-2 to TRBJ2-7, with 9 positions matching TRBD1. CDR1 SGHTA and CDR2 FQGNSA come from the germline V gene. The junction had 4 bases not matched to a gene; V was cut back by 1 base and J by 6 bases. The length of the CDR3 is 14 residues. CDR3 protein: CASSLEGTGSEQYF. CDR3 bases read: TGTGCCAGCAGCTTAGAAGGGACAGGGAGCGAG.

A note on this clone: The read terminates 3 residues ahead of where the CDR3 ends, so the germline J gene completes it. The rearrangement links TRBV7-6 to TRBJ2-1; tentative D call: TRBD1 (6 bases). Between the trimmed V and J ends, which lost 3 bases and 5 bases, there was a span of 14 bases. The CDR3 is 15 residues long. Germline V CDR1 and CDR2: SGHVS, FNYEAQ. The CDR3 reads CASSFRDKGNNEQFF. The part of the CDR3 DNA that was read is TGTGCCAGCAGCTTCCGGGACAAGGGGAACAATGAG. Using reference TRBV7-6 and TRBJ2-1 for the parts outside the CDR3, the full variable domain is GAGVSQSPRYKVTKRGQDVALRCDPISGHVSLYWYRQALGQGPEFLTYFNYEAQQDKSGLPNDRFSAERPEGSISTLTIQRTEQRDSAMYRCASSFRDKGNNEQFFGPGTRLTVL.

As regards this clone: The CDR3 end falls 3 residues outside the read, so it is completed with the germline J gene. V usage is TRBV6-1 and J usage is TRBJ2-5; TRBD2 aligns across 9 bases. J gave up 5 bases and V 2 bases, and 6 bases lay outside the gene matches. The CDR3 has 15 amino acids. Germline V gene data show CDR1 as MNHNS and CDR2 as SASEGT. The sequenced CDR3 bases are TGTGCCAGCAGTGAATGGTATAGCGGGGGTGAGACC. This codes for CASSEWYSGGET. The full CDR3 protein reads CASSEWYSGGETQYF.

Regarding this clone: Read sequence stops 3 residues before the CDR3 end, and the germline J gene provides the missing end. The rearrangement links TRBV2 to TRBJ1-3; D is ambiguous. Germline assignment: CDR1 SNHLY and CDR2 FYNNEI. Trimming left V 1 base short and J 4 bases short, with 14 bases between. The CDR3 length is 16 residues. The covered CDR3 bases are TGTGCCAGCAGTGAAGGTCAGGATCTTTACGGAAACACC. Its protein is CASSEGQDLYGNT. The complete CDR3 sequence is CASSEGQDLYGNTIYF.

The covered CDR3 bases are TGTGCCAGCAGCTTCTCGAACACTGAA. Translation gives CASSFSNTE. Given in full, the CDR3 is CASSFSNTEAFF. The chain couples TRBV13 to TRBJ1-1; the D is unclear. The read halts 3 residues ahead of the CDR3 end, with the missing end drawn from the germline J gene. Trimming removed 3 bases at V and 1 base at J, with 3 bases between. Looked up from germline, CDR1 is PRHDT and CDR2 is FYEKMQ (reference sequence). CDR3 length: 12 residues.

Turning to this clone: Read coverage stops 3 residues before the CDR3 terminus; the germline J gene supplies the remainder. This chain connects TRBV19 to TRBJ2-2; a weak D match, TRBD2 (6 bases). CDR1 is LNHDA, CDR2 SQIVND, per germline (reference sequence). This CDR3 region has 14 residues. V lost 7 bases, J lost 4 bases, and 13 bases lay in between. CDR3 bases read: TGTGCCAGTATGTCGGTAGCGGCCACCGGGGAG. Translation gives CASMSVAATGE. The complete CDR3 protein is CASMSVAATGELFF. The full variable domain, its missing parts supplied by reference TRBV19 and TRBJ2-2, is DGGITQSPKYLFRKEGQNVTLSCEQNLNHDAMYWYRQDPGQGLRLIYYSQIVNDFQKGDIAEGYSVSREKKESFPLTVTSAQKNPTAFYLCASMSVAATGELFFGEGSRLTVL.

Of note for this clone: The CDR3 end lies 3 residues beyond the end of the read and is filled in from the germline J gene. V gene TRBV11-3 combines with J gene TRBJ2-7; D ambiguous. In germline, CDR1 is SGHNT, CDR2 YENEEA. CDR3 length: 15 amino acids. The CDR3 DNA, read in part, is TGTGCAAGTCGACCCGCATGGGCTCCCTCCTACGAG. Protein: CASRPAWAPSYE. The CDR3 reads in full as CASRPAWAPSYEQYF. The whole variable domain, remainder taken from reference TRBV11-3 and TRBJ2-7, is EAGVVQSPRYKIIEKKQPVAFWCNPISGHNTLYWYLQNLGQGPELLIRYENEEAVDDSQLPKDRFSAERLKGVDSTLKIQPAELGDSAVYLCASRPAWAPSYEQYFGPGTRLTVT.

Comment on this clone: Read data end 3 residues before the CDR3 end; the end is taken from the germline J gene. V is TRBV7-6 and J is TRBJ2-5; 9 bases fit TRBD2. In germline, CDR1 is SGHVS, CDR2 FNYEAQ. CDR3 length: 14 amino acids. The junction had 4 bases not matched to a gene; V was cut back by 3 bases and J by 5 bases. CDR3 residues: CASSFLAGDETQYF. Partial CDR3 DNA: TGTGCCAGCAGCTTTTTAGCGGGAGACGAGACC.

Turning to this clone: The missing CDR3 end, 3 residues past where the read stops, is filled in from the germline J gene. The chain combines TRBV7-6 with TRBJ2-2; 12 bases align to TRBD2. Trimming at V came to 4 bases and at J to 0 bases, leaving 0 bases not matched to a gene. Germline values: CDR1 SGHVS, CDR2 FNYEAQ. There are 16 residues in the CDR3. The covered CDR3 bases are TGTGCCAGCAGCTCTAGCGGGAGGGCGAACACCGGGGAG. Translated: CASSSSGRANTGE. The CDR3 in full is CASSSSGRANTGELFF.

Worth noting for this clone: The CDR3 end lies 3 residues beyond the end of the read and is filled in from the germline J gene. The same CDR3 can be traced to other DNA sequences in this sample. The rearrangement joins TRBV6-2 or TRBV6-3 to TRBJ2-7, with D unclear. Per germline, CDR1 MNHEY and CDR2 SVGEGT. V gave up 4 bases and J gave up 3 bases, with 4 bases separating them. The length of the CDR3 is 11 residues. The CDR3 region is CASSFVYEQYF. The sequenced part of the CDR3 DNA is TGTGCCAGCAGTTTCGTCTACGAG.

Concerning this clone itself: The observed sequence ends 3 residues before the CDR3 terminus, with the missing tail filled in from the germline J gene. The chain has TRBV6-2 or TRBV6-3 and TRBJ1-4; D is possibly TRBD1 (5 bases). The germline V gene encodes CDR1 MNHEY and CDR2 SVGEGT. The CDR3 spans 17 residues. Trimming pared 4 bases from V and 0 bases from J, leaving 15 bases between. The part of the CDR3 DNA that was read is TGTGCCAGCAGTTCACGACGGGGGTCTGCAACTAATGAAAAA. This gives the protein CASSSRRGSATNEK. The entire CDR3 protein is CASSSRRGSATNEKLFF.

Of note for this clone: The read halts 3 residues ahead of the CDR3 end, with the missing end drawn from the germline J gene. The gene calls are TRBV20-1 and TRBJ2-5; TRBD1 might be the D (5 bases). Looked up from germline, CDR1 is DFQATT and CDR2 is SNEGSKA (reference sequence). V lost 3 bases to trimming and J lost 4 bases, with 18 bases between them. The CDR3 is 15 residues long. CDR3 loop: CSASSLGVGLETQYF. Incomplete CDR3 DNA: TGCAGTGCTAGTTCTTTAGGGGTCGGCTTAGAGACC.

With respect to this clone: With the read ending 3 residues before the CDR3 end, the germline J gene is used to fill in that end. The chain has TRBV19 and TRBJ2-1, with 7 bases identical to TRBD2. Germline CDR1 and CDR2: LNHDA and SQIVND (reference sequence). The CDR3 is made up of 17 amino acids. The V segment lost 3 bases and the J segment 4 bases; nucleotides outside the gene matches: 12. The part of the CDR3 DNA that was read is TGTGCCAGTAGTATCTTCCTCGGGGGGACGGAGTACAATGAG. Translating gives CASSIFLGGTEYNE. The entire CDR3 sequence reads CASSIFLGGTEYNEQFF.

CDR3 bases read: TGTGCCAGCTCACCACCGGGACTAGCGGGATTTAACGAG. This sequence encodes CASSPPGLAGFNE. The full CDR3 protein is CASSPPGLAGFNEQYF. The chain links TRBV18 to TRBJ2-7, with TRBD2 matching over 13 bases. Read coverage stops 3 residues before the CDR3 terminus; the germline J gene supplies the remainder. The CDR3 runs 16 residues. CDR1 KGHSH and CDR2 LQKENI come from the germline V gene. Trimming cost V 0 bases and J 5 bases; bases outside gene matches: 4.

With respect to this clone: The read halts 3 residues ahead of the CDR3 end, with the missing end drawn from the germline J gene. V and J are TRBV2 and TRBJ1-3; D is unresolved. The germline CDR1 and CDR2 sequences are SNHLY and FYNNEI. The CDR3 runs to 17 residues. V was trimmed by 6 bases and J by 8 bases, leaving 26 bases between them. CDR3 residues: CASRFVSSGSSIDTIYF. Incomplete CDR3 DNA: TGTGCCAGCAGGTTCGTCTCCTCGGGGTCTTCAATCGACACC.

Details on this clone: The CDR3 end falls 3 residues outside the read, so it is completed with the germline J gene. The chain uses TRBV2 and TRBJ2-7; the match to TRBD1 covers 7 bases. Germline trimming cut 4 bases from V and 2 bases from J; bases unmatched to any gene: 2. The CDR3 consists of 13 residues. Germline lookup yields CDR1 SNHLY and CDR2 FYNNEI. The CDR3 DNA, read in part, is TGTGCCAGCAGTGGGCAGGGGGCCTACGAG. Its protein is CASSGQGAYE. The entire CDR3 is CASSGQGAYEQYF. The full variable domain, its missing parts supplied by reference TRBV2 and TRBJ2-7, is EPEVTQTPSHQVTQMGQEVILRCVPISNHLYFYWYRQILGQKVEFLVSFYNNEISEKSEIFDDQFSVERPDGSNFTLKIRSTKLEDSAMYFCASSGQGAYEQYFGPGTRLTVT.

For this clone: Read sequence stops 3 residues before the CDR3 end, and the germline J gene provides the missing end. The chain employs TRBV5-1 and TRBJ2-2, with TRBD1 matching 9 bases. Germline V gene sequence: CDR1 SGHRS, CDR2 YFSETQ. The V gene end was trimmed by 4 bases and the J gene end by 6 bases; junction bases not matched to a gene: 13. The CDR3 runs 17 residues. CDR3 bases read: TGCGCCAGCAGCCTAGGGACAGGGCAAGTTTTGGCCGGGGAG. Its translation is CASSLGTGQVLAGE. The CDR3 reads in full as CASSLGTGQVLAGELFF. The variable domain in full, completed from reference TRBV5-1 and TRBJ2-2, reads KAGVTQTPRYLIKTRGQQVTLSCSPISGHRSVSWYQQTPGQGLQFLFEYFSETQRNKGNFPGRFSGRQFSNSRSEMNVSTLELGDSALYLCASSLGTGQVLAGELFFGEGSRLTVL.

The CDR3 spells CASSIGVALAKNIQYF. The covered CDR3 bases are TGTGCCAGTAGTATAGGCGTAGCATTAGCCAAAAACATT. This chain connects TRBV19 to TRBJ2-4; D remains ambiguous. The read ends 3 residues before the CDR3 terminus; that terminus is restored from the germline J gene. V lost 1 base to trimming and J lost 0 bases, with 10 bases between them. The CDR3 totals 16 residues. In germline, CDR1 is LNHDA, CDR2 SQIVND (reference sequence).

Notes on this clone: The read finishes 3 residues shy of the CDR3 end, and the germline J gene is used to complete it. The chain employs TRBV2 and TRBJ1-1, with D maybe TRBD1 (5 bases). CDR3 length: 13 amino acids. Germline V gene data show CDR1 as SNHLY and CDR2 as FYNNEI. V gave up 6 bases and J gave up 4 bases, with 12 bases separating them. The sequenced part of the CDR3 DNA is TGTGCCAGCAGGCCCCCGGGGGGCACTGAA. This sequence encodes CASRPPGGTE. The full CDR3 sequence reads CASRPPGGTEAFF.

For this clone: The read ends 3 residues before the CDR3 terminus; that terminus is restored from the germline J gene. The rearrangement joins TRBV18 to TRBJ2-1; TRBD2 matches at 8 bases. CDR1 KGHSH and CDR2 LQKENI come from the germline V gene. CDR3 size: 16 residues. Losses at the gene ends were 2 bases for V and 3 bases for J; bases not matched to a gene: 6. The CDR3 reads CASSPDSGSSYNEQFF. The sequenced part of the CDR3 DNA is TGTGCCAGCTCACCAGACAGCGGGAGCAGCTACAATGAG. Drawing the rest from reference TRBV18 and TRBJ2-1, the complete variable domain is NAGVMQNPRHLVRRRGQEARLRCSPMKGHSHVYWYRQLPEEGLKFMVYLQKENIIDESGMPKERFSAEFPKEGPSILRIQQVVRGDSAAYFCASSPDSGSSYNEQFFGPGTRLTVL.

As to this clone: The read terminates 3 residues before the CDR3 end, so the remaining end is supplied by the germline J gene. V and J are TRBV6-2 or TRBV6-3 and TRBJ2-7; 7 bases map to TRBD2. The V segment lost 8 bases and the J segment 2 bases; nucleotides outside the gene matches: 12. Germline loops: CDR1 MNHEY, CDR2 SVGEGT. The CDR3 is 15 residues long. CDR3 sequence reads: CASSGLASGAYEQYF. The part of the CDR3 DNA that was read is TGTGCCAGCTCTGGTCTGGCTAGCGGTGCCTACGAG.

Note on this clone: The read gets to within 3 residues of the CDR3 end, and the germline J gene fills in the rest. V usage is TRBV19 and J usage is TRBJ1-5; D is unresolved. Between the trimmed V and J ends, which lost 5 bases and 1 base, there was a span of 9 bases. The CDR3 contains 14 residues. CDR1 LNHDA and CDR2 SQIVND come from the germline V gene (reference sequence). CDR3 DNA, as far as it was read: TGTGCCAGTAGTCCACTCCGGAGCAATCAGCCC. Translating it yields CASSPLRSNQP. From start to end, the CDR3 is CASSPLRSNQPQHF.

On this clone itself: The sequenced fragment ends 3 residues before the CDR3 boundary, so the rest is inferred from the germline J gene. V gene TRBV7-9 combines with J gene TRBJ1-2; possible D gene TRBD1, 5 bases. Looked up from germline, CDR1 is SEHNR and CDR2 is FQNEAQ (reference sequence). V lost 4 bases to trimming and J lost 5 bases, with 11 bases between them. This CDR3 has 13 amino acids. CDR3 DNA (partial): TGTGCCAGCAGCTACCCGGGGGATTATGGC. This gives the protein CASSYPGDYG. From start to end, the CDR3 is CASSYPGDYGYTF.

On this clone: The read comes to an end 3 residues before the CDR3 does, leaving the germline J gene to fill in the end. The gene calls are TRBV2 and TRBJ2-1, with TRBD2 matching 10 bases. CDR1 is SNHLY, CDR2 FYNNEI, per germline. After removal of 3 bases from V and 0 bases from J, the junction contained 11 bases not matched to a gene. CDR3 length: 19 amino acids. The CDR3 is CASSDPSRSGRASYNEQFF. CDR3 DNA, as far as it was read: TGTGCCAGCAGTGATCCCTCGAGGAGCGGGAGGGCCTCCTACAATGAG.

As to this clone: The read is 3 residues too short to cover the CDR3 end, so that end is filled in from the germline J gene. The chain recombines TRBV13 with TRBJ2-2; 10 bases line up with TRBD2. This CDR3 spans 16 amino acids. Per germline, CDR1 PRHDT and CDR2 FYEKMQ (reference sequence). V lost 4 bases and J lost 4; bases outside the gene matches: 6. Incomplete CDR3 DNA: TGTGCCAGCAGCTGGAGCGGGGGGGCCGGCACCGGGGAG. This encodes CASSWSGGAGTGE. The CDR3 in its entirety is CASSWSGGAGTGELFF.

To note about this clone: The read ends 3 residues shy of where the CDR3 ends; the end is completed using the germline J gene. This chain uses TRBV2 with TRBJ2-7, with TRBD1 as a possible D gene (5 bases). Germline loops: CDR1 SNHLY, CDR2 FYNNEI. This CDR3 comprises 13 residues. V was shortened by 7 bases and J by 1 base, with 11 bases between the two germline ends. The CDR3 loop reads CASTTDISYEQYF. The CDR3 DNA, read in part, is TGTGCCAGCACCACGGACATATCCTACGAG.

Regarding this clone: Sequencing ends 3 residues short of the CDR3 end; the germline J gene provides the rest. The chain recombines TRBV5-6 with TRBJ2-1; TRBD1 is a possible D gene (6 bases). The CDR3 has 15 amino acids. Germline CDR1 SGHDT, CDR2 YYEEEE. V dropped 0 bases and J dropped 6 bases, with 13 bases sitting between them. CDR3 residues: CASSLAQGLLNEQFF. The part of the CDR3 DNA that was read is TGTGCCAGCAGCTTGGCACAGGGTCTCCTCAATGAG.

As for this clone: The read ends 3 residues before the CDR3 terminus; that terminus is restored from the germline J gene. The chain carries TRBV19 and TRBJ1-5; tentatively, D is TRBD1 (5 bases). The CDR3 has 13 amino acids. The V and J ends lost 1 base and 5 bases respectively, with 6 bases between them. Looked up from germline, CDR1 is LNHDA and CDR2 is SQIVND (reference sequence). The CDR3 DNA, read in part, is TGTGCCAGTAGTATAGGGGGCTATCAGCCC. This codes for CASSIGGYQP. The whole CDR3 protein is CASSIGGYQPQHF.

A word on this clone: The observed sequence ends 3 residues before the CDR3 terminus, with the missing tail filled in from the germline J gene. V gene TRBV5-1 combines with J gene TRBJ1-2; weak D call: TRBD1 (5 bases). The CDR3 has 14 amino acids. Trimming cost V 3 bases and J 4 bases, with 13 bases left between them. Germline loops: CDR1 SGHRS, CDR2 YFSETQ. The sequenced part of the CDR3 DNA is TGCGCCAGCAGCTCCATCGACAGAAGCTATGGC. Translating gives CASSSIDRSYG. The full CDR3 reads CASSSIDRSYGYTF.

For this clone: The read is 3 residues too short to cover the CDR3 end, so that end is filled in from the germline J gene. The chain carries TRBV2 and TRBJ2-3, with TRBD2 as a possible D gene (6 bases). This CDR3 spans 16 amino acids. Germline CDR1 reads SNHLY; CDR2 reads FYNNEI. V was trimmed by 2 bases and J by 3 bases, leaving 15 bases between them. The CDR3 loop is CASSERGGIPTDTQYF. CDR3 DNA, as far as it was read: TGTGCCAGCAGTGAACGAGGCGGGATCCCTACAGATACG.